Here is one TCR beta chain with its context. The target antigen is unknown. TCRdb keeps only in-frame clones here, not all; method: immunoSEQ multiplex PCR. The sample has 2 million to 3 million clones, roughly 93% seen once; the top ten hold about 0.34%. The sample is drawn from a study of shared clonotypes between healthy human individuals. Study at large: CD4 naive and memory got three plates each, CD8 naive two, CD8 memory one.

Findings and limits, study-wide: It was expected that sequencing depth would affect clonotype sharing among donors.

The material sequenced was naive CD4+ T cells from PBMCs. Subset noted: CD45RA+ positively selected. The receptor comes from a man aged 18 to 35 in good health. Some clones in this sample may be carry-over from other donors' samples.

CDR3 region: CASSIGPHRQGTEAFF. DNA for the CDR3: TGTGCCAGCAGCATCGGGCCGCATCGACAGGGCACTGAAGCTTTCTTT. The genes are TRBV7-3 and TRBJ1-1, with TRBD1 matching over 7 bases. CDR3 length equals 16 residues. After removal of 5 bases from V and 4 bases from J, the junction contained 13 bases not matched to a gene. Germline CDR1 reads SGHTA; CDR2 reads FQGTGA.